One sample yielded the 5 T cell receptor beta chains listed below, sequenced in a study of cytomegalovirus exposure and HLA in healthy donors. Both 60 Vbeta primers and 13 Jbeta primers went into the PCR. Clones were read by immunoSEQ multiplex PCR, and TCRdb kept only the in-frame ones, dropping some. Here the sample spans 100,000 to 150,000 clones, less than 85% being singletons. Sequenced: PBMCs. The receptor source for this set is a female donor in good health and CMV-seronegative.

The CDR3 protein is CASSLDAILTEAFF. For the CDR3, the DNA is TGCGCCAGCAGCTTGGACGCCATACTCACTGAAGCTTTCTTT. This rearrangement joins TRBV5-1 to TRBJ1-1; D gene uncertain. The CDR3 is 14 amino acids. Germline loops: CDR1 SGHRS, CDR2 YFSETQ. The V end lost 0 bases, the J end lost 4 bases, and 10 bases lay between the germline ends.

This clone has only a few counts. The chain joins TRBV6-1 to TRBJ2-1; TRBD2 agrees at 8 bases. Trimming cost V 1 base and J 2 bases; bases outside gene matches: 1. The CDR3 is 15 amino acids. Per germline, CDR1 MNHNS and CDR2 SASEGT. The CDR3 DNA is TGTGCCAGCAGTGAAGGACTAGCGACCTACAATGAGCAGTTCTTC. Protein: CASSEGLATYNEQFF.

This chain uses TRBV14 with TRBJ1-3, with TRBD1 identical over 8 bases. The CDR3 covers 15 residues. The germline CDR1 and CDR2 sequences are SGHDN and FVKESK. V dropped 3 bases and J dropped 9; count of bases not matched to a gene: 10. The CDR3 DNA follows: TGTGCCAGCAGCCAGTCCCGGGACAGGACTGTCACCATATATTTT. It translates to CASSQSRDRTVTIYF.

This clone was observed once. This chain links TRBV6-1 with TRBJ2-3, with 10 bases fitting TRBD1. The V gene end was trimmed by 6 bases and the J gene end by 3 bases; junction bases not matched to a gene: 3. Germline V gene lookup returns CDR1 MNHNS and CDR2 SASEGT. The CDR3 spans 14 residues. The CDR3 region is CASRDRGKTDTQYF. The CDR3 bases are TGTGCCAGCAGGGACAGGGGGAAAACAGATACGCAGTATTTT.

As for this clone: This CDR3 is also generated by other DNA sequences in the sample. The gene calls are TRBV5-1 and TRBJ1-1, with TRBD1 matching 7 bases. V shed 2 bases and J 0 bases; nucleotides not matched to a gene: 10. CDR1 SGHRS and CDR2 YFSETQ come from the germline V gene. The CDR3 contains 17 residues. CDR3: CASSFETGSIMNTEAFF. In DNA form, the CDR3 reads TGCGCCAGCAGCTTTGAGACAGGGAGTATCATGAACACTGAAGCTTTCTTT.